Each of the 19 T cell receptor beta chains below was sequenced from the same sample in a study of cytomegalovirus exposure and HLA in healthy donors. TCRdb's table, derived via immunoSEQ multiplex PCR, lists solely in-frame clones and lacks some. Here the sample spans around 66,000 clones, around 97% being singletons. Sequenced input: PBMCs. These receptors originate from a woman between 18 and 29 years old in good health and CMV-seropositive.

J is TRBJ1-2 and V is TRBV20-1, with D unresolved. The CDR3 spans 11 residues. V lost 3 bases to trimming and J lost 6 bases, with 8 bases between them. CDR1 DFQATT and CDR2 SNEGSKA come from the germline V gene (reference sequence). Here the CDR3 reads CSARNGDGYTF. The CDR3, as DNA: TGCAGTGCTAGGAACGGGGATGGCTACACCTTC.

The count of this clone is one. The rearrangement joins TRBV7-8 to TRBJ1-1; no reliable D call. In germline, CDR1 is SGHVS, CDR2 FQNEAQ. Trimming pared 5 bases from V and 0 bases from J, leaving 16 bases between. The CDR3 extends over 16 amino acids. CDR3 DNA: TGTGCCAGCAGCCCCCCCCGAGTCGGGATGAACACTGAAGCTTTCTTT. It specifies CASSPPRVGMNTEAFF.

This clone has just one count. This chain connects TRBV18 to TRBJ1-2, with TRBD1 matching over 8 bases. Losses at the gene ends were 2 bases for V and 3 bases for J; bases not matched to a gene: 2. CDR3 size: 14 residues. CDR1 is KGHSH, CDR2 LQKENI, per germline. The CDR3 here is CASSPVGQDYGYTF. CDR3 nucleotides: TGTGCCAGCTCACCAGTGGGACAGGACTATGGCTACACCTTC. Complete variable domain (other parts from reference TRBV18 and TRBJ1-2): NAGVMQNPRHLVRRRGQEARLRCSPMKGHSHVYWYRQLPEEGLKFMVYLQKENIIDESGMPKERFSAEFPKEGPSILRIQQVVRGDSAAYFCASSPVGQDYGYTFGSGTRLTVV.

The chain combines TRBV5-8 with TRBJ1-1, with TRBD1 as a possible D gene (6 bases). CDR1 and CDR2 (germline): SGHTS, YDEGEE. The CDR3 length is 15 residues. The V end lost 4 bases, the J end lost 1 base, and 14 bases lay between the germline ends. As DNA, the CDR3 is TGTGCCAGCAGCCCCCGACAGGAAACGAACACTGAAGCTTTCTTT. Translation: CASSPRQETNTEAFF.

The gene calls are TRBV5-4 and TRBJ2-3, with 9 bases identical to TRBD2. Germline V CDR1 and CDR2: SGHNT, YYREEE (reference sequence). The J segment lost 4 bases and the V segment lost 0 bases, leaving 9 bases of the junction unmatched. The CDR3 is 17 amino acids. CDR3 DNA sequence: TGTGCCAGCAGCTTGGTAAGGCTAGCGGGAATTTCAGATACGCAGTATTTT. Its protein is CASSLVRLAGISDTQYF.

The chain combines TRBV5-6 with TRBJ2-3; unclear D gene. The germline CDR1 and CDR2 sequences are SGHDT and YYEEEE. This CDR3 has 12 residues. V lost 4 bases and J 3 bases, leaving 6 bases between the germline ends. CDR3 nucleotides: TGTGCCAGCAGCCCCGGGACAGATACGCAGTATTTT. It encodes CASSPGTDTQYF.

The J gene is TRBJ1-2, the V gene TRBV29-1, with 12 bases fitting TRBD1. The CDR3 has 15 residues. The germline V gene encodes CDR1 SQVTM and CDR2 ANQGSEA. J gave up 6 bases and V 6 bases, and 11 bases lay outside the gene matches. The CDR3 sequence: CSVAGGQGAKNGYTF. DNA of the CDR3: TGCAGCGTGGCCGGGGGACAGGGGGCAAAAAATGGCTACACCTTC.

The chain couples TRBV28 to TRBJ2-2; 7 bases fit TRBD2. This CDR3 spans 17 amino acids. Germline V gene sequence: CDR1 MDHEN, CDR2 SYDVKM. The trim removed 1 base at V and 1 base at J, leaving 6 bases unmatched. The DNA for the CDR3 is TGTGCCAGCAGTTTATCTAGCGGACCCTTGAACACCGGGGAGCTGTTTTTT. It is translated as CASSLSSGPLNTGELFF.

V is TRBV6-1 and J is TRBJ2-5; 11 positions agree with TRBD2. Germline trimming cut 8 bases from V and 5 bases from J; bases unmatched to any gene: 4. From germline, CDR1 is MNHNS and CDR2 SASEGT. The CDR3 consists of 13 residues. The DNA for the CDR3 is TGTGCCAGCTGGACTAGCGGGCGGGAGACCCAGTACTTC. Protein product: CASWTSGRETQYF.

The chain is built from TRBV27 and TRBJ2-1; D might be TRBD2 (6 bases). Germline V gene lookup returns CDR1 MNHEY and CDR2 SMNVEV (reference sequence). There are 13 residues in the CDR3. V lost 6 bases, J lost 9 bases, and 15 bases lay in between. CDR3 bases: TGTGCCAGCAGCGAATCTAGCGTAGGTGAGCAGTTCTTC. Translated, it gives CASSESSVGEQFF.

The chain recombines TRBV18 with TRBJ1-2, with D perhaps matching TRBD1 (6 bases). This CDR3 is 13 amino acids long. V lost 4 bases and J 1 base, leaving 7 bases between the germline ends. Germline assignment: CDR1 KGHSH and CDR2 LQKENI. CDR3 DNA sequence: TGTGCCAGCTCACAGGACAGTAACTATGGCTACACCTTC. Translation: CASSQDSNYGYTF.

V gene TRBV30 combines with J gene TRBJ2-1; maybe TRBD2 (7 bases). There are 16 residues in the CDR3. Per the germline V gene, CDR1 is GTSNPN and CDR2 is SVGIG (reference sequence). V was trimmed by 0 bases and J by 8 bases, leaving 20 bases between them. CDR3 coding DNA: TGTGCCTGGAGTGTAGGGAATCGGGGGGCATGGGATGAGCAGTTCTTC. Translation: CAWSVGNRGAWDEQFF. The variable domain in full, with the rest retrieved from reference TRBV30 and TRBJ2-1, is SQTIHQWPATLVQPVGSPLSLECTVEGTSNPNLYWYRQAAGRGLQLLFYSVGIGQISSEVPQNLSASRPQDRQFILSSKKLLLSDSGFYLCAWSVGNRGAWDEQFFGPGTRLTVL.

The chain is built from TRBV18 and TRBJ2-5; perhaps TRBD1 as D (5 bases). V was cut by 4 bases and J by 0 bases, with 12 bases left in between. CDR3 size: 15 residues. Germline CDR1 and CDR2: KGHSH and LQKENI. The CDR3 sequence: CASSLFQGNQETQYF. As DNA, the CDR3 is TGTGCCAGCTCACTCTTCCAGGGAAACCAAGAGACCCAGTACTTC.

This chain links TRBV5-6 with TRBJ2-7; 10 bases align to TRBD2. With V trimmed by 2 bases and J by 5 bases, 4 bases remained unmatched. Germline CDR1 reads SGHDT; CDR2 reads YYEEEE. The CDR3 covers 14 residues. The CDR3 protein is CASSLIAGGDEQYF. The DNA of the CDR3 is TGTGCCAGCAGCTTAATAGCGGGAGGTGACGAGCAGTACTTC.

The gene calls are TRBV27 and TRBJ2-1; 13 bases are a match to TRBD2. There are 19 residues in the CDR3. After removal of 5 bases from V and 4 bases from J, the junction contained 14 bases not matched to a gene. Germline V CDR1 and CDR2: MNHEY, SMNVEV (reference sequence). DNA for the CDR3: TGTGCCAGCAGTCCGGGGACTAGCGGGACCTTCCTCCTTTACAATGAGCAGTTCTTC. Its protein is CASSPGTSGTFLLYNEQFF.

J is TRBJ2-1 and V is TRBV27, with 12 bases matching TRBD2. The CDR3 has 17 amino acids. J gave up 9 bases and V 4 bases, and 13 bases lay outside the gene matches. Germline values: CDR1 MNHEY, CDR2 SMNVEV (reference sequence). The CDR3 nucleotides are TGTGCCAGCAGTTCTTCCACCGGACTAGCGGGATTACGTGAGCAGTTCTTC. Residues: CASSSSTGLAGLREQFF.

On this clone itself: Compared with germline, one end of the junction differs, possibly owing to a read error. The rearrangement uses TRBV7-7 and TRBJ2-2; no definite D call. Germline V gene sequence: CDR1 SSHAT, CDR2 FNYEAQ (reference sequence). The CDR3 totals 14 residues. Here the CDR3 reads CASSLDLNTGELFF. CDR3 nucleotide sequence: TGTGCTAGCAGCTTAGACTTGAACACCGGGGAGCTGTTTTTT. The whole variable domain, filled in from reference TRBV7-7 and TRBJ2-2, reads GAGVSQSPRYKVTKRGQDVTLRCDPISSHATLYWYQQALGQGPEFLTYFNYEAQPDKSGLPSDRFSAERPEGSISTLTIQRTEQRDSAMYRCASSLDLNTGELFFGEGSRLTVL.

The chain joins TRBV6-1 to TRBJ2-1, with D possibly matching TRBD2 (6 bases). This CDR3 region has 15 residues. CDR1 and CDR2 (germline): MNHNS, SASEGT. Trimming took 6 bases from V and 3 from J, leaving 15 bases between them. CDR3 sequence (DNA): TGTGCCAGCAGGGGTGGCGGGGCTAGCTACAATGAGCAGTTCTTC. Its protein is CASRGGGASYNEQFF.

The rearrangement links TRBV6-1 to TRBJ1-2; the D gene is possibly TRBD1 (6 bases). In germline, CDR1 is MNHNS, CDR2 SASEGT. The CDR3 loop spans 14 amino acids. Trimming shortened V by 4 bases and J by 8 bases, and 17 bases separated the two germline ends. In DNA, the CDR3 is TGTGCCAGCAGTGTACTTTCAGGGGCAGAGGGCTACACCTTC. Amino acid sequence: CASSVLSGAEGYTF.